This T cell receptor beta chain was captured in a study of blood T cell repertoires in COVID-19. Overall study context: Sites across the United States, Italy and Spain contributed samples from acute and convalescent COVID-19.

Libraries were prepared by immunoSEQ multiplex PCR; TCRdb keeps only in-frame clonotypes and omits some of them. This sample has about 350,000 clones, with over 80% found just once. The V end lost 2 bases, the J end lost 0 bases, and 11 bases lay between the germline ends. The CDR3 spans 16 residues. Per germline, CDR1 SEHNR and CDR2 FQNEAQ (reference sequence). Specimen: peripheral blood. This TCR was sampled from a man younger than 45 with COVID-19, enrolled during active disease. The V call is TRBV7-9, the J call TRBJ2-1, with a tentative D call TRBD1 (6 bases). CDR3 loop: CASSLRDKSSYNEQFF. For the CDR3, the DNA is TGTGCCAGCAGCTTACGGGACAAGAGCTCCTACAATGAGCAGTTCTTC. Combining the CDR3 with reference TRBV7-9 and TRBJ2-1 gives the whole variable domain DTGVSQNPRHKITKRGQNVTFRCDPISEHNRLYWYRQTLGQGPEFLTYFQNEAQLEKSRLLSDRFSAERPKGSFSTLEIQRTEQGDSAMYLCASSLRDKSSYNEQFFGPGTRLTVL.